Each of the 10 T cell receptor beta chains below was sequenced from the same sample in a study of shared clonotypes between healthy human individuals (dated by TCRdb to the early 2020s). Library method: the immunoSEQ multiplex PCR assay. Drawn from immuneACCESS, this table holds only the in-frame rearrangements with V and J called that TCRdb kept. Clones are partly lost; checked studies trace under half to an unresolved V gene and leave the rest unexplained. The sample profile shows over 2 million clones; roughly 96% of them were found once. The ten largest clones take up more than 0.1% of the sample. What was sequenced was naive CD4+ T cells sorted from blood. The cell subset or site label corresponds to: CD45RA+ positively selected. The receptors here all came from a man between 18 and 29 years old in good health.

This chain links TRBV28 with TRBJ1-5; 9 bases fit TRBD1. Germline CDR1 and CDR2: MDHEN and SYDVKM. The CDR3 runs to 14 residues. V lost 6 bases, J lost 9 bases, and 9 bases stayed unmatched. Here the CDR3 DNA reads TGTGCCAGCAGCCTCGGGACAGGGTATCGGCCCCAGCATTTT. Translated, it gives CASSLGTGYRPQHF.

The V call is TRBV19, the J call TRBJ2-7; 8 nucleotides align to TRBD1. The CDR3 has 13 amino acids. The junction had 6 bases not matched to a gene; V was cut back by 8 bases and J by 3 bases. In germline, CDR1 is LNHDA, CDR2 SQIVND (reference sequence). In DNA form, the CDR3 reads TGTGCCAGTGGACCGGGACAGGTCTACGAGCAGTACTTC. Amino acids: CASGPGQVYEQYF.

The rearrangement uses TRBV7-2 and TRBJ2-7, with D perhaps TRBD1 or TRBD2 (5 bases each). CDR1 is SGHTA, CDR2 FQGNSA, per germline. The CDR3 is made up of 17 amino acids. Trimming stripped 1 base from V and 7 bases from J, with 23 bases between. The CDR3, as DNA: TGTGCCAGCAGCTTAGAGGTCGCCCGGGACCCCAGAGGGGAGCAGTACTTC. It encodes CASSLEVARDPRGEQYF. Complete variable domain (other parts from reference TRBV7-2 and TRBJ2-7): GAGVSQSPSNKVTEKGKDVELRCDPISGHTALYWYRQSLGQGLEFLIYFQGNSAPDKSGLPSDRFSAERTGGSVSTLTIQRTQQEDSAVYLCASSLEVARDPRGEQYFGPGTRLTVT.

The rearrangement joins TRBV5-5 to TRBJ2-5, with D perhaps TRBD1 (6 bases). The CDR3 is 14 residues long. Trimming left V 6 bases short and J 5 bases short, with 17 bases between. CDR1 SGHKS and CDR2 YYEKEE come from the germline V gene (reference sequence). Here the CDR3 DNA reads TGTGCCAGCACCATAACAGGGTTGGGGGAGACCCAGTACTTC. Protein sequence: CASTITGLGETQYF.

The genes are TRBV5-4 and TRBJ2-3; tentatively, D is TRBD1 (5 bases). The CDR3 has 17 residues. Germline V CDR1 and CDR2: SGHNT, YYREEE (reference sequence). V lost 2 bases and J 0 bases, leaving 16 bases between the germline ends. CDR3 nucleotides: TGTGCCAGCAGCTTTGCGAAGGGGTATGTTAGCACAGATACGCAGTATTTT. Translated: CASSFAKGYVSTDTQYF. Full variable domain (rest looked up from reference TRBV5-4 and TRBJ2-3): ETGVTQSPTHLIKTRGQQVTLRCSSQSGHNTVSWYQQALGQGPQFIFQYYREEENGRGNFPPRFSGLQFPNYSSELNVNALELDDSALYLCASSFAKGYVSTDTQYFGPGTRLTVL.

The chain links TRBV6-5 to TRBJ2-1, with D unresolved. Germline V CDR1 and CDR2: MNHEY, SVGAGI. V was pared by 7 bases and J by 0 bases, with 10 bases between. CDR3 length equals 14 residues. The CDR3 DNA follows: TGTGCCAGCACCAACCCCTTCTCCTACAATGAGCAGTTCTTC. Translated, it gives CASTNPFSYNEQFF.

The V call is TRBV7-2, the J call TRBJ2-3; 12 nucleotides agree with TRBD2. Trimming cost V 5 bases and J 4 bases; bases outside gene matches: 7. Germline CDR1 and CDR2: SGHTA and FQGNSA. This CDR3 region has 16 residues. The CDR3 here is CASSQTSGSGADTQYF. The CDR3 nucleotides read TGTGCCAGCAGCCAGACTAGCGGGAGCGGCGCAGATACGCAGTATTTT.

The chain has TRBV18 and TRBJ2-1, with D perhaps given as TRBD1 or TRBD2 (6 bases each). V dropped 5 bases and J dropped 0 bases, with 11 bases sitting between them. CDR3 length equals 15 residues. The germline gives CDR1 KGHSH, CDR2 LQKENI. CDR3 residues: CASSEGGPSYNEQFF. CDR3 sequence (DNA): TGTGCCAGCTCAGAGGGGGGTCCCTCCTACAATGAGCAGTTCTTC.

V gene TRBV30 combines with J gene TRBJ1-3, with D tentatively TRBD1 (5 bases). This CDR3 comprises 15 residues. V lost 5 bases, J lost 4 bases, and 18 bases lay in between. Germline V gene lookup returns CDR1 GTSNPN and CDR2 SVGIG (reference sequence). DNA of the CDR3: TGTGCCTGGGCAGTTCGTCGGGGGACGGGAAACACCATATATTTT. Its protein is CAWAVRRGTGNTIYF.

V is TRBV7-9 and J is TRBJ1-4, with 7 positions matching TRBD1. V gave up 8 bases and J gave up 6 bases; unmatched junction bases: 9. This CDR3 is 14 amino acids long. Germline assignment: CDR1 SEHNR and CDR2 FQNEAQ (reference sequence). The CDR3 is CASGDAQGDEKLFF. CDR3 nucleotides: TGTGCCAGCGGGGACGCTCAGGGGGATGAAAAACTGTTTTTT.